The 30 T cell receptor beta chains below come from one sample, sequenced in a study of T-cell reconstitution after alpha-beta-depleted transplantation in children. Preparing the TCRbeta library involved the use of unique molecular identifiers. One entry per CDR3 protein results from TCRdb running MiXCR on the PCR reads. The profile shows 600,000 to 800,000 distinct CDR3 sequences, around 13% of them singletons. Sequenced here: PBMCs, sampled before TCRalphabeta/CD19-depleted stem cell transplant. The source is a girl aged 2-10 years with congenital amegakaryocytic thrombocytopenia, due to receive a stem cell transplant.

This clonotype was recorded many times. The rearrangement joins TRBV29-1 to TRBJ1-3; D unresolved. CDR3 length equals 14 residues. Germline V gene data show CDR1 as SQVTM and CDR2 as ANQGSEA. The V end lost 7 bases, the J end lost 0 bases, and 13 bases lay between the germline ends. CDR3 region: CSALIQFSGNTIYF. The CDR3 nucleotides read TGCAGCGCTTTGATACAGTTCTCTGGAAACACCATATATTTT.

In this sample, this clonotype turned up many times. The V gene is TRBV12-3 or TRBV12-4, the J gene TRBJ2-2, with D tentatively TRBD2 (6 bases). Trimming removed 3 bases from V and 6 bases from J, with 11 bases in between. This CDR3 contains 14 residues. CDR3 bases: TGTGCCAGCAGTTTTGACGGGAGTGCCGGGGAGCTGTTTTTT. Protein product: CASSFDGSAGELFF.

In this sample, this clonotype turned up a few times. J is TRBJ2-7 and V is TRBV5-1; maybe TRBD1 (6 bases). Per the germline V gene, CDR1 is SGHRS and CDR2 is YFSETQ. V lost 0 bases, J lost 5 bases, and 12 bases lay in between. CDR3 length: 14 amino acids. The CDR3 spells CASSLGGPSDEQYF. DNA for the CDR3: TGCGCCAGCAGCTTGGGGGGGCCTTCGGACGAGCAGTACTTC.

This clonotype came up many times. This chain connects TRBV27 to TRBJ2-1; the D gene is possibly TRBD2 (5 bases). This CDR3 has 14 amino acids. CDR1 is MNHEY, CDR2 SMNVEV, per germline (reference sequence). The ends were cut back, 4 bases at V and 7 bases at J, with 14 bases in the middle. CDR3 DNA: TGTGCCAGCAGTTGGACTGGTAGAGGGAATGAGCAGTTCTTC. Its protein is CASSWTGRGNEQFF.

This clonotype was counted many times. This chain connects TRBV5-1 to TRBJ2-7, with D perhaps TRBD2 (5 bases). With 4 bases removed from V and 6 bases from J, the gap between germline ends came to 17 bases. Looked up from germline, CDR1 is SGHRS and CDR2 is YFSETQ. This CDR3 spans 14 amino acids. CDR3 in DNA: TGCGCCAGCAGCACGACCGGACTGAACTTCGAGCAGTACTTC. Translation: CASSTTGLNFEQYF.

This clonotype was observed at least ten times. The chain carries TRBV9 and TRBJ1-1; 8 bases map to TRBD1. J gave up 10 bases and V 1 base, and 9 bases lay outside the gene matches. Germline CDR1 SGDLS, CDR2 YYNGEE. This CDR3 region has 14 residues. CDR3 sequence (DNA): TGTGCCAGCAGCGTAATCGGGACAGGATCCCCAGCTTTCTTT. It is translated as CASSVIGTGSPAFF.

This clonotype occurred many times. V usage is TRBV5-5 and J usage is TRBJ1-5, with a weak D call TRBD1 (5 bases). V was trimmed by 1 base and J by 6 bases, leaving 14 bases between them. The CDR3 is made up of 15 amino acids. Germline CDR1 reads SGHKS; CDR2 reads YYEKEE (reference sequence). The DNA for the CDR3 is TGTGCCAGCAGCTTGATACAGGATCTTGCTCAGCCCCAGCATTTT. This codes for CASSLIQDLAQPQHF.

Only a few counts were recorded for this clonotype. In DNA form, the CDR3 reads TGTGCCAGCAGCCAATTGACTAGCGGGATAGGTATTCAGTACTTC. As protein: CASSQLTSGIGIQYF. The V gene is TRBV3-1, the J gene TRBJ2-4; 11 bases fit TRBD2. V shed 2 bases, J shed 10 bases, and the junction held 7 bases outside the gene matches. CDR3 length equals 15 residues. Germline V lookup: CDR1 LGHDT, CDR2 YNNKEL (reference sequence).

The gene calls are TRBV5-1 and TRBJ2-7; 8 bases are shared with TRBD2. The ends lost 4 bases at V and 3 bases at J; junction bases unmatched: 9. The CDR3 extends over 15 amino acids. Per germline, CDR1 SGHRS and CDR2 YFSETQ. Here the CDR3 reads CASSQNSGNNYEQYF. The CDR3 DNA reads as TGCGCCAGCAGCCAAAATAGCGGGAATAACTACGAGCAGTACTTC.

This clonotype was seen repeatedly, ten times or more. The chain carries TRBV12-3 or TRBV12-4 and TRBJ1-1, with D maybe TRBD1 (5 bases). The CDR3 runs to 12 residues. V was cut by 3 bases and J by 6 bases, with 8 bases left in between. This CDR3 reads CASSLGPAEAFF. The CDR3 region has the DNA TGTGCCAGCAGTTTGGGACCCGCTGAAGCTTTCTTT.

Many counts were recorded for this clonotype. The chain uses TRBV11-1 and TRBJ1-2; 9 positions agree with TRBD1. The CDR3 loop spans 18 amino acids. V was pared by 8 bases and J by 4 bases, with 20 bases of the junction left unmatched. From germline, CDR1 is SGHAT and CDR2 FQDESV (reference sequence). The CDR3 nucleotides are TGTGCCAGCGGGGGACAAGGGACAGGGATACCCATCACCTATGGCTACACCTTC. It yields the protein CASGGQGTGIPITYGYTF.

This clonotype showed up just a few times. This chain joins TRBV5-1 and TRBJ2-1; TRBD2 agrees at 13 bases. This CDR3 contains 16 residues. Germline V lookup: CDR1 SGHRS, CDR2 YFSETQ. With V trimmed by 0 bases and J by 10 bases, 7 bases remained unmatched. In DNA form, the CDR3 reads TGCGCCAGCAGCTTGGACGGGGGGACTAGCGGGACAGAGCAGTTCTTC. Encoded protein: CASSLDGGTSGTEQFF.

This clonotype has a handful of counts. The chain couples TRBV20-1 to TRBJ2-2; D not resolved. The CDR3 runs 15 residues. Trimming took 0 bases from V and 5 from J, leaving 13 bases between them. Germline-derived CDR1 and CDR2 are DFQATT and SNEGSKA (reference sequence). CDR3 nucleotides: TGCAGTGCTAGAGATAGTTTGGCACAAACCGGGGAGCTGTTTTTT. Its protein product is CSARDSLAQTGELFF.

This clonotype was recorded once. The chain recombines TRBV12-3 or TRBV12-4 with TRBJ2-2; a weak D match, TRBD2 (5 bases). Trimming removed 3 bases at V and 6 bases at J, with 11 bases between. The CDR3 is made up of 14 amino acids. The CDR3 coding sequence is TGTGCCAGCAGTTTCGGGGTCCCATCCGGGGAGCTGTTTTTT. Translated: CASSFGVPSGELFF.

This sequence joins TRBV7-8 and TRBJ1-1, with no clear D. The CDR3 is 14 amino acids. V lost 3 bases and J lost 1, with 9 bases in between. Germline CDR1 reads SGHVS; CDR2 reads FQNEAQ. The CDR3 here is CASSFLLENTEAFF. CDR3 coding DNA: TGTGCCAGCAGCTTTTTGCTAGAGAACACTGAAGCTTTCTTT.

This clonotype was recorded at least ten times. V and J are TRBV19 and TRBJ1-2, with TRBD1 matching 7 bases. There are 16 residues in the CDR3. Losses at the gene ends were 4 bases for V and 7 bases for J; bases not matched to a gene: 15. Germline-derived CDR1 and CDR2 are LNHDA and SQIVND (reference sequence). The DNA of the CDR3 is TGTGCCAGTAGTACGAATTTCGGCGAGGGGGCAGCTGGCTACACCTTC. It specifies CASSTNFGEGAAGYTF.

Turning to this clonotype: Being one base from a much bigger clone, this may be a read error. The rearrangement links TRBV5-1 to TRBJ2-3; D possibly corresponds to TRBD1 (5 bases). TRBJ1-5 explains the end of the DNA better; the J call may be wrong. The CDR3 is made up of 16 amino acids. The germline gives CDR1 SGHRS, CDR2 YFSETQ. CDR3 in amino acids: CASSLENYKMTDTQHF. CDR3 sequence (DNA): TGCGCCAGCAGCTTGGAAAACTACAAGATGACAGATACGCAGCATTTT.

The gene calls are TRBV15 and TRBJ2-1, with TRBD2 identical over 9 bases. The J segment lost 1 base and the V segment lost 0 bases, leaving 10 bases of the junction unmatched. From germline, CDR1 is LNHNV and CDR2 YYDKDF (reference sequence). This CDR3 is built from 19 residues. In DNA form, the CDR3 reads TGTGCCACCAGCAGAGATCAACCCCGACTAGCGGCTTCCTACAATGAGCAGTTCTTC. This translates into CATSRDQPRLAASYNEQFF.

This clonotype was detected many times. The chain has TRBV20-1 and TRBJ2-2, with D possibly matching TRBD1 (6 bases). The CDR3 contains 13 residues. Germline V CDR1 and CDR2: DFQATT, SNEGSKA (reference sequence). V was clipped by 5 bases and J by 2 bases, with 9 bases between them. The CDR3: CSAHRANTGELFF. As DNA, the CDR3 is TGCAGTGCTCACAGGGCCAACACCGGGGAGCTGTTTTTT.

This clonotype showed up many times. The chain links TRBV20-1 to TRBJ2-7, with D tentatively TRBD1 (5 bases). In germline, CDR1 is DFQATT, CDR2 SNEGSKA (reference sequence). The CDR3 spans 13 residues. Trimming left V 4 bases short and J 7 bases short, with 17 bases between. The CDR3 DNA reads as TGCAGTGCTACCTCACTCCCGCCAGGGGAGCAGTACTTC. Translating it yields CSATSLPPGEQYF.

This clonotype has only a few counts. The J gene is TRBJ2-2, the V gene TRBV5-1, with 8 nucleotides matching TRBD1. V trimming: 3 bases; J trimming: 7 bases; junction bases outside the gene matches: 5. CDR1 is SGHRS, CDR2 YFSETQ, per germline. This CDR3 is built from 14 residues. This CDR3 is CASSSGTGHGELFF. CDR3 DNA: TGCGCCAGCAGCTCCGGGACAGGCCACGGGGAGCTGTTTTTT.

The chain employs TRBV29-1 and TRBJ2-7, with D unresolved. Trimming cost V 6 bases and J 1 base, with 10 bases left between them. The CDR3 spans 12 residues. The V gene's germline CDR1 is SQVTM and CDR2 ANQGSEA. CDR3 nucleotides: TGCAGCGTCACGACGGAATCCTACGAGCAGTACTTC. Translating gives CSVTTESYEQYF.

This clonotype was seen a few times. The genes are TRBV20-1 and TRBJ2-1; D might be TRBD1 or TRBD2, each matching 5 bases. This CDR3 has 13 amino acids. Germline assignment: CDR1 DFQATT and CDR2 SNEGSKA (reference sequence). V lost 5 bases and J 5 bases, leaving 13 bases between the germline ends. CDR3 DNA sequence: TGCAGTGCTTTATACCGGGACGACAATGAGCAGTTCTTC. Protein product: CSALYRDDNEQFF.

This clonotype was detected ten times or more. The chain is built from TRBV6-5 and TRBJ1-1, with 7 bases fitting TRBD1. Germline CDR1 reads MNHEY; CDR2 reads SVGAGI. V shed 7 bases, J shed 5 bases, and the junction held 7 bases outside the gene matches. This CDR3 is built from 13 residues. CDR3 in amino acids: CASTYLRGTEAFF. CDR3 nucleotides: TGTGCCAGCACCTATCTCAGGGGGACTGAAGCTTTCTTT.

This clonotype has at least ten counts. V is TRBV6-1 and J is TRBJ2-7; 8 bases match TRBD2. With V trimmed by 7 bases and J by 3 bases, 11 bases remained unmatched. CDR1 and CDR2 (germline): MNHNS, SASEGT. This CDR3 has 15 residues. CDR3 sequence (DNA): TGTGCCAGCACCAAAACCGGGACTAGTATCTACGAGCAGTACTTC. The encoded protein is CASTKTGTSIYEQYF.

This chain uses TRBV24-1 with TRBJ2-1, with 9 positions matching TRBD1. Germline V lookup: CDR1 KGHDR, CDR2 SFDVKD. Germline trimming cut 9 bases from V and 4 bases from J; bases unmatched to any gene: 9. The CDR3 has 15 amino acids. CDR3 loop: CATRGWTGDYNEQFF. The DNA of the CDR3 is TGTGCCACCCGAGGGTGGACAGGGGATTACAATGAGCAGTTCTTC.

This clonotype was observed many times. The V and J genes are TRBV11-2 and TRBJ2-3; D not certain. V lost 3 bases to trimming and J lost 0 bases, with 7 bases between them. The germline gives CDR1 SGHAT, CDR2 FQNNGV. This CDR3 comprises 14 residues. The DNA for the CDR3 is TGTGCCAGCAGCTTCGCTTATAGCACAGATACGCAGTATTTT. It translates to CASSFAYSTDTQYF. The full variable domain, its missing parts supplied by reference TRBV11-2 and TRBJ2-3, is EAGVAQSPRYKIIEKRQSVAFWCNPISGHATLYWYQQILGQGPKLLIQFQNNGVVDDSQLPKDRFSAERLKGVDSTLKIQPAKLEDSAVYLCASSFAYSTDTQYFGPGTRLTVL.

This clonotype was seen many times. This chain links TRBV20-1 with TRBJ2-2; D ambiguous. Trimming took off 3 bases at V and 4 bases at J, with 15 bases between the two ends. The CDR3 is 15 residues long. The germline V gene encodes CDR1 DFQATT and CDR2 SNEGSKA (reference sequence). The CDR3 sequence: CSASTPGSGTGELFF. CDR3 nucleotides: TGCAGTGCTAGTACCCCGGGTTCAGGCACCGGGGAGCTGTTTTTT.

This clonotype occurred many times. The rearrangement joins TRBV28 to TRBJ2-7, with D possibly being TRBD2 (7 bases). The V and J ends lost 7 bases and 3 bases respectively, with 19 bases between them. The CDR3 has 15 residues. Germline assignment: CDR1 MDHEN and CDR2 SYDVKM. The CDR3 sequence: CASNRPRGGFYEQYF. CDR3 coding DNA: TGTGCCAGCAATCGACCCAGGGGAGGGTTCTACGAGCAGTACTTC.

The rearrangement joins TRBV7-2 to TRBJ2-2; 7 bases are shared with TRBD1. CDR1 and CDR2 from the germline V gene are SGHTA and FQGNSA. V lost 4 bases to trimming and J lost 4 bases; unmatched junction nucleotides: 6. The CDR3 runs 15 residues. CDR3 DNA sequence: TGTGCCAGCAGCTCCCAGACAGGGTTCACCGGGGAGCTGTTTTTT. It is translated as CASSSQTGFTGELFF.